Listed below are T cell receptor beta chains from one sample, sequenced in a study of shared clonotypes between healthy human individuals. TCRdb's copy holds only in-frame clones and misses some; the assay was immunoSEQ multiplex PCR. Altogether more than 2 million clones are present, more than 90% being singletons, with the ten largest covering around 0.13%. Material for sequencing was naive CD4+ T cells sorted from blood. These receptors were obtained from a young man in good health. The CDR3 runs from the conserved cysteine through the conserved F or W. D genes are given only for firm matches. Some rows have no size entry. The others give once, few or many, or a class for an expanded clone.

CDR3aa: CASRASSGANVLTF
CDR3nt: TGCGCCAGTCGGGCGTCCTCTGGGGCCAACGTCCTGACTTTC
d_gene: .
v_gene: TRBV5-1
abundance: .
len: 14
j_gene: TRBJ2-6

CDR3aa: CASSLGTSGNNEQFF
CDR3nt: TGTGCCAGCAGCTTAGGGACTAGCGGGAACAATGAGCAGTTCTTC
d_gene: TRBD2
v_gene: TRBV7-9
abundance: .
len: 15
j_gene: TRBJ2-1

CDR3aa: CASSKPRWGSPLHF
CDR3nt: TGTGCCAGTAGTAAACCGAGGTGGGGATCACCCCTCCACTTT
d_gene: .
v_gene: TRBV19
abundance: once
len: 14
j_gene: TRBJ1-6

CDR3aa: CASSQEGGSSYEQYF
CDR3nt: TGCGCCAGCAGCCAAGAAGGGGGGTCCTCCTACGAGCAGTACTTC
d_gene: .
v_gene: TRBV4-1
abundance: .
len: 15
j_gene: TRBJ2-7

CDR3aa: CATSRDGGGSLEETQYF
CDR3nt: TGTGCCACCAGCAGAGATGGAGGTGGGTCCCTCGAAGAGACCCAGTACTTC
d_gene: .
v_gene: TRBV15
abundance: .
len: 17
j_gene: TRBJ2-5

CDR3aa: CASSETAGTTQETQYF
CDR3nt: TGTGCCAGCAGCGAAACCGCCGGGACTACACAAGAGACCCAGTACTTC
d_gene: TRBD2
v_gene: TRBV7-9
abundance: .
len: 16
j_gene: TRBJ2-5

CDR3aa: CAWSLLTGLSGYTF
CDR3nt: TGTGCCTGGAGCCTTCTGACGGGGCTCTCTGGCTACACCTTC
d_gene: .
v_gene: TRBV30
abundance: .
len: 14
j_gene: TRBJ1-2

CDR3aa: CAIGLSFGQKQETQYF
CDR3nt: TGTGCCATCGGCCTTAGCTTCGGACAGAAGCAAGAGACCCAGTACTTC
d_gene: .
v_gene: TRBV10-3
abundance: .
len: 16
j_gene: TRBJ2-5

CDR3aa: CASSPDPGDTQYF
CDR3nt: TGCGCCAGCAGCCCGGACCCTGGGGATACGCAGTATTTT
d_gene: .
v_gene: TRBV5-1
abundance: .
len: 13
j_gene: TRBJ2-3

CDR3aa: CASSLLTGAYGYTF
CDR3nt: TGCGCCAGCAGCTTGCTCACAGGGGCCTATGGCTACACCTTC
d_gene: TRBD1
v_gene: TRBV5-1
abundance: once
len: 14
j_gene: TRBJ1-2

CDR3aa: CASSYGRTSSYEQYF
CDR3nt: TGTGCCAGCAGTTATGGGAGGACTTCCTCCTACGAGCAGTACTTC
d_gene: .
v_gene: TRBV6-5
abundance: .
len: 15
j_gene: TRBJ2-7

CDR3aa: CASSTEPRGNSYEQYF
CDR3nt: TGTGCTAGCAGCACCGAACCGAGGGGCAACTCCTACGAGCAGTACTTC
d_gene: .
v_gene: TRBV7-7
abundance: .
len: 16
j_gene: TRBJ2-7

CDR3aa: CASRPGTSNQPQHF
CDR3nt: TGTGCCAGCAGGCCCGGGACATCGAATCAGCCCCAGCATTTT
d_gene: .
v_gene: TRBV6-6
abundance: .
len: 14
j_gene: TRBJ1-5

CDR3aa: CASSEIGGTQYF
CDR3nt: TGTGCCAGCAGTGAAATAGGAGGGACCCAGTACTTC
d_gene: .
v_gene: TRBV6-1
abundance: .
len: 12
j_gene: TRBJ2-5

CDR3aa: CASSPKIPGQGEKDTEAFF
CDR3nt: TGTGCCAGCTCACCAAAAATACCGGGACAGGGGGAGAAAGACACTGAAGCTTTCTTT
d_gene: TRBD1
v_gene: TRBV18
abundance: .
len: 19
j_gene: TRBJ1-1

CDR3aa: CASSSAGGGVTGELFF
CDR3nt: TGTGCCAGCAGCTCTGCCGGGGGCGGGGTCACCGGGGAGCTGTTTTTT
d_gene: .
v_gene: TRBV7-8
abundance: .
len: 16
j_gene: TRBJ2-2

CDR3aa: CASSAPGRSSYEQYF
CDR3nt: TGTGCCAGTAGTGCCCCAGGACGTAGCTCCTACGAGCAGTACTTC
d_gene: .
v_gene: TRBV19
abundance: .
len: 15
j_gene: TRBJ2-7

CDR3aa: CASSFTGLANYGYTF
CDR3nt: TGCGCCAGCAGCTTCACAGGGTTAGCTAACTATGGCTACACCTTC
d_gene: .
v_gene: TRBV5-1
abundance: .
len: 15
j_gene: TRBJ1-2

CDR3aa: CASSADFAATQYF
CDR3nt: TGTGCCAGCAGCGCGGACTTCGCGGCTACGCAGTATTTT
d_gene: .
v_gene: TRBV9
abundance: .
len: 13
j_gene: TRBJ2-3

CDR3aa: CASSASSGNTIYF
CDR3nt: TGTGCCAGCAGTGCTAGCTCTGGAAACACCATATATTTT
d_gene: .
v_gene: TRBV6-1
abundance: .
len: 13
j_gene: TRBJ1-3

CDR3aa: CAITKDGQRAGDTQYF
CDR3nt: TGTGCCATCACTAAGGACGGCCAGCGGGCAGGAGATACGCAGTATTTT
d_gene: .
v_gene: TRBV10-3
abundance: .
len: 16
j_gene: TRBJ2-3

CDR3aa: CASRGGLGVYEQYF
CDR3nt: TGTGCCAGCAGAGGGGGTCTAGGGGTCTACGAGCAGTACTTC
d_gene: .
v_gene: TRBV6-1
abundance: .
len: 14
j_gene: TRBJ2-7

CDR3aa: CASSPSWSGNTEAFF
CDR3nt: TGTGCCAGCAGCCCCAGTTGGTCGGGGAACACTGAAGCTTTCTTT
d_gene: .
v_gene: TRBV11-2
abundance: .
len: 15
j_gene: TRBJ1-1

CDR3aa: CASSVTSGSYNEQFF
CDR3nt: TGTGCCAGCAGCGTTACTAGCGGGAGCTACAATGAGCAGTTCTTC
d_gene: TRBD2
v_gene: TRBV9
abundance: once
len: 15
j_gene: TRBJ2-1

CDR3aa: CASSFVTVGSPLHF
CDR3nt: TGTGCCAGCAGCTTTGTCACAGTTGGATCACCCCTCCACTTT
d_gene: .
v_gene: TRBV7-9
abundance: .
len: 14
j_gene: TRBJ1-6

CDR3aa: CASSVDPGSSGNTIYF
CDR3nt: TGTGCCAGCAGCGTAGATCCGGGCAGCTCTGGAAACACCATATATTTT
d_gene: .
v_gene: TRBV9
abundance: .
len: 16
j_gene: TRBJ1-3

CDR3aa: CASSFGRGPDTQYF
CDR3nt: TGTGCCAGCAGCTTCGGCAGGGGGCCTGATACGCAGTATTTT
d_gene: TRBD1
v_gene: TRBV11-1
abundance: .
len: 14
j_gene: TRBJ2-3

CDR3aa: CASSLARVPGVYEQYF
CDR3nt: TGTGCCAGCAGTCTAGCGCGGGTACCCGGGGTTTACGAGCAGTACTTC
d_gene: .
v_gene: TRBV7-8
abundance: .
len: 16
j_gene: TRBJ2-7

CDR3aa: CSVKDRAYEQYF
CDR3nt: TGCAGCGTTAAGGACAGAGCCTACGAGCAGTACTTC
d_gene: .
v_gene: TRBV29-1
abundance: .
len: 12
j_gene: TRBJ2-7

CDR3aa: CASSASVAGEQFF
CDR3nt: TGTGCCAGCAGCGCCTCGGTAGCGGGGGAGCAGTTCTTC
d_gene: TRBD2
v_gene: TRBV6-4
abundance: .
len: 13
j_gene: TRBJ2-1

CDR3aa: CASSQTGLAGAGDEQYF
CDR3nt: TGCGCCAGCAGCCAAACGGGACTAGCGGGTGCCGGGGACGAGCAGTACTTC
d_gene: TRBD2
v_gene: TRBV4-1
abundance: .
len: 17
j_gene: TRBJ2-7

CDR3aa: CARSHGQGRGWDRNQPQHF
CDR3nt: TGTGCCAGAAGTCACGGACAGGGGAGAGGTTGGGATCGCAATCAGCCCCAGCATTTT
d_gene: TRBD1
v_gene: TRBV5-3
abundance: .
len: 19
j_gene: TRBJ1-5

CDR3aa: CAIKNQGQLTDTQYF
CDR3nt: TGTGCCATCAAGAATCAGGGACAGCTCACAGATACGCAGTATTTT
d_gene: TRBD1
v_gene: TRBV10-3
abundance: once
len: 15
j_gene: TRBJ2-3

CDR3aa: CAISEGQSTDTQYF
CDR3nt: TGTGCCATCAGTGAGGGGCAAAGCACAGATACGCAGTATTTT
d_gene: .
v_gene: TRBV10-3
abundance: .
len: 14
j_gene: TRBJ2-3

CDR3aa: CASSLGRGVRTYEQYF
CDR3nt: TGTGCCAGCAGCTTGGGACGAGGGGTTCGCACCTACGAGCAGTACTTC
d_gene: .
v_gene: TRBV7-2
abundance: .
len: 16
j_gene: TRBJ2-7

CDR3aa: CASSSHRGGSQPQHF
CDR3nt: TGTGCCAGCAGTTCACACAGGGGTGGGAGTCAGCCCCAGCATTTT
d_gene: TRBD1
v_gene: TRBV6-5
abundance: .
len: 15
j_gene: TRBJ1-5

CDR3aa: CASPTPPPTFSSYNSPLHF
CDR3nt: TGTGCCAGCCCTACCCCACCCCCAACCTTTAGCTCCTATAATTCACCCCTCCACTTT
d_gene: .
v_gene: TRBV27
abundance: .
len: 19
j_gene: TRBJ1-6

CDR3aa: CASSDRGGNEKLFF
CDR3nt: TGTGCCAGCAGCGACAGGGGCGGTAATGAAAAACTGTTTTTT
d_gene: TRBD1
v_gene: TRBV6-5
abundance: .
len: 14
j_gene: TRBJ1-4

CDR3aa: CASSQDGGDWNEQFF
CDR3nt: TGTGCCAGCAGCCAAGACGGGGGGGATTGGAATGAGCAGTTCTTC
d_gene: TRBD2
v_gene: TRBV4-2
abundance: .
len: 15
j_gene: TRBJ2-1

CDR3aa: CASSPTSGAETQYF
CDR3nt: TGTGCCAGCAGTCCCACTAGCGGGGCTGAGACCCAGTACTTC
d_gene: TRBD2
v_gene: TRBV6-5
abundance: .
len: 14
j_gene: TRBJ2-5

CDR3aa: CASSPTRDGGYGYTF
CDR3nt: TGTGCCAGCAGCCCGACCAGGGACGGGGGCTATGGCTACACCTTC
d_gene: .
v_gene: TRBV7-9
abundance: .
len: 15
j_gene: TRBJ1-2

CDR3aa: CASSPSTDTQYF
CDR3nt: TGTGCCAGCAGTCCAAGCACAGATACGCAGTATTTT
d_gene: .
v_gene: TRBV6-6
abundance: .
len: 12
j_gene: TRBJ2-3

CDR3aa: CASSPRTGNTEAFF
CDR3nt: TGTGCCAGCAGCCCCCGGACAGGGAACACTGAAGCTTTCTTT
d_gene: TRBD1
v_gene: TRBV5-4
abundance: .
len: 14
j_gene: TRBJ1-1

CDR3aa: CASSESGGRHNSPLHF
CDR3nt: TGTGCCAGCAGTGAGTCGGGGGGGAGACATAATTCACCCCTCCACTTT
d_gene: .
v_gene: TRBV6-1
abundance: .
len: 16
j_gene: TRBJ1-6

CDR3aa: CAISDRPEGEKLFF
CDR3nt: TGTGCCATCAGTGATCGGCCGGAGGGGGAAAAACTGTTTTTT
d_gene: .
v_gene: TRBV10-3
abundance: .
len: 14
j_gene: TRBJ1-4

CDR3aa: CASSFLANTEAFF
CDR3nt: TGTGCCAGCAGTTTTCTCGCGAACACTGAAGCTTTCTTT
d_gene: .
v_gene: TRBV28
abundance: .
len: 13
j_gene: TRBJ1-1

CDR3aa: CAWRVFTEAFF
CDR3nt: TGTGCCTGGAGAGTATTCACTGAAGCTTTCTTT
d_gene: .
v_gene: TRBV30
abundance: .
len: 11
j_gene: TRBJ1-1

CDR3aa: CASSAVRTGGRETQYF
CDR3nt: TGTGCCAGCAGTGCCGTGAGGACAGGTGGGAGGGAGACCCAGTACTTC
d_gene: .
v_gene: TRBV6-1
abundance: .
len: 16
j_gene: TRBJ2-5

CDR3aa: CASSGRQGRRNIQYF
CDR3nt: TGTGCCAGCAGCGGCCGACAGGGAAGAAGGAACATTCAGTACTTC
d_gene: .
v_gene: TRBV21-1
abundance: .
len: 15
j_gene: TRBJ2-4

CDR3aa: CASSLDTINEQFF
CDR3nt: TGCGCCAGCAGCTTGGATACTATCAATGAGCAGTTCTTC
d_gene: .
v_gene: TRBV5-1
abundance: .
len: 13
j_gene: TRBJ2-1

CDR3aa: CATSRDGAGGAWAEQFF
CDR3nt: TGTGCCACCAGCAGAGATGGCGCGGGAGGCGCCTGGGCTGAGCAGTTCTTC
d_gene: TRBD2
v_gene: TRBV15
abundance: .
len: 17
j_gene: TRBJ2-1

CDR3aa: CASSLRIASYEQYF
CDR3nt: TGTGCCAGTAGTCTCCGGATCGCCTCCTACGAGCAGTACTTC
d_gene: .
v_gene: TRBV19
abundance: .
len: 14
j_gene: TRBJ2-7

CDR3aa: CASSLTGPNEKLFF
CDR3nt: TGTGCCAGCAGTTTGACAGGCCCTAATGAAAAACTGTTTTTT
d_gene: .
v_gene: TRBV28
abundance: .
len: 14
j_gene: TRBJ1-4